This T cell receptor (beta chain) was found in a study of T cell responses to AZD1222 COVID-19 vaccine. The germline gives CDR1 SEHNR, CDR2 FQNEAQ (reference sequence). Trimming at V came to 5 bases and at J to 3 bases, leaving 10 bases not matched to a gene. The CDR3 is made up of 19 amino acids. The method was immunoSEQ multiplex PCR; TCRdb's version includes in-frame clones alone and lacks a portion of them. The sample lists about 150,000 clones, under 95% occurring once. Comment on this clone: Its antigen is currently unknown.

Study-level findings and limits: Spike-specific TCR breadth and depth both grew after two AZD1222 doses.

This clonotype was sampled from an adult who received the AZD1222 COVID-19 vaccine. The chain uses TRBV7-9 and TRBJ2-2; 15 bases are a match to TRBD2. The material was peripheral blood, obtained 28 days after the second AZD1222 dose. CDR3 protein: CASSPLGTSGRKDTGELFF. The DNA of the CDR3 is TGTGCCAGCAGCCCTTTAGGGACTAGCGGGAGGAAGGACACCGGGGAGCTGTTTTTT.